Listed below are T cell receptor beta chains from one sample, sequenced in a study of blood T cell repertoires in COVID-19. Using immunoSEQ multiplex PCR, the repertoire was profiled, and TCRdb retains in-frame clones only, with some absent. In the table there are more than 200,000 clones, 80% to 90% of which are singletons. What was sequenced was peripheral blood. These receptors were collected from a man aged 80 or over with acute or convalescent COVID-19. Both conserved end residues are part of each CDR3. The order of the fields is CDR3 length, V gene, J gene, D gene, clone size, CDR3 protein, CDR3 DNA. D genes are given only for firm matches. For some rows the clone size is stated as once, few or many, or as a class when expanded; others skip it.

>18|TRBV5-1|TRBJ1-2|TRBD1|.
CASSFDGQARSGNYGYTF
TGCGCCAGCAGCTTTGACGGACAGGCCCGATCCGGAAACTATGGCTACACCTTC
>16|TRBV7-9|TRBJ1-6|.|.
CASSPNRVIGNSPLHF
TGTGCCAGCAGCCCAAACAGGGTTATAGGGAATTCACCCCTCCACTTT
>15|TRBV9|TRBJ2-1|TRBD2|.
CASSVIAGGPYEQFF
TGTGCCAGCAGCGTTATTGCGGGAGGGCCCTATGAGCAGTTCTTC
>15|TRBV19|TRBJ1-6|TRBD1|few
CASSIQGARNSPLHF
TGTGCCAGTAGTATCCAGGGGGCGCGGAATTCACCCCTCCACTTT
>16|TRBV6-6|TRBJ2-5|TRBD2|.
CASSSTLAGGQETQYF
TGTGCCAGCAGTTCAACCTTAGCGGGAGGGCAGGAGACCCAGTACTTC
>14|TRBV4-1|TRBJ1-4|.|.
CASSQGPSWEKLFF
TGCGCCAGCAGCCAGGGCCCTTCTTGGGAAAAACTGTTTTTT
>13|TRBV18|TRBJ1-2|TRBD1|.
CASSPQGAVSYTF
TGTGCCAGCTCACCACAGGGGGCGGTAAGCTACACCTTC
>16|TRBV6-2/TRBV6-3|TRBJ1-1|TRBD1|few
CASSSPGTVMNTEAFF
TGTGCCAGCAGTTCGCCTGGGACAGTAATGAACACTGAAGCTTTCTTT
>14|TRBV7-2|TRBJ2-4|TRBD1|.
CASSSRTGGNIQYF
TGTGCCAGCAGCTCTCGGACAGGGGGGAACATTCAGTACTTC
>15|TRBV7-3|TRBJ2-6|.|.
CASSLVLSGANVLTF
TGTGCCAGCAGCCTGGTACTCTCTGGGGCCAACGTCCTGACTTTC
>15|TRBV5-1|TRBJ2-1|TRBD1|few
CASSWTGDSYNEQFF
TGCGCCAGCAGCTGGACAGGGGACTCCTACAATGAGCAGTTCTTC
>15|TRBV11-3|TRBJ2-1|.|once
CASSPGGQGYNEQFF
TGTGCCAGCAGCCCGGGGGGCCAAGGTTACAATGAGCAGTTCTTC
>13|TRBV11-2|TRBJ1-2|.|.
CASSGGGNYGYTF
TGTGCCAGCAGCGGGGGGGGAAACTATGGCTACACCTTC
>13|TRBV3-1/TRBV3-2|TRBJ1-1|.|.
CASSQNRNTEAFF
TGTGCCAGCAGCCAAAACAGGAACACTGAAGCTTTCTTT
>15|TRBV4-1|TRBJ1-1|TRBD1|once
CASSLWTGRNTEAFF
TGCGCCAGCAGCCTCTGGACAGGGAGGAACACTGAAGCTTTCTTT
>16|TRBV15|TRBJ1-3|TRBD1|.
CATSRVGTGAGNTIYF
TGTGCCACCAGCAGAGTGGGGACAGGGGCCGGAAACACCATATATTTT
>18|TRBV7-9|TRBJ2-7|TRBD2|.
CASSLVGLAGADSYEQYF
TGTGCCAGCAGCTTAGTGGGACTAGCGGGGGCCGACTCCTACGAGCAGTACTTC
>11|TRBV24-1|TRBJ1-1|.|.
CATREGPEAFF
TGTGCCACCAGGGAGGGTCCTGAAGCTTTCTTT
>15|TRBV7-2|TRBJ1-3|TRBD1|.
CASSSLGQGTNTIYF
TGTGCCAGCAGCTCTTTGGGACAGGGGACAAACACCATATATTTT